This T cell receptor (beta chain) was identified in a study of shared clonotypes between healthy human individuals. Whole-study findings and limits: An anticipated effect of sequencing depth on clonotype sharing among donors was recognized. The naive CD4 repertoires of a few donors were compared, and 5% to 6.5% of clonotypes were shared. Unshared clonotypes carried lower generation probabilities than those common to all four donors.

This CDR3 is 16 amino acids long. CDR1 is SEHNR and CDR2 is FQNEAQ in the germline V gene (reference sequence). V gave up 1 base and J gave up 2 bases, with 13 bases separating them. On this clone: Its antigen is unknown.

Naivety among CD8 cells was defined by CD45RO negativity and positive CCR7 selection, thereby excluding terminally differentiated effector memory CD45RA+ cells. Healthy HIV-negative adults with no recent acute infections or vaccinations were recruited as donors. Produced via immunoSEQ multiplex PCR; TCRdb's table is partial and in-frame only. This sample carries about 800,000 clones, about 96% of them seen once, and the ten largest clones take less than 0.25%. V usage is TRBV7-9 and J usage is TRBJ2-3; no reliable D call. Material: naive CD8+ T cells sorted from blood. The sequence was obtained from a man aged 25-45 years in good health. CDR3 sequence: CASSLGLATFTDTQYF. The CDR3 DNA reads TGTGCCAGCAGCTTAGGTCTGGCGACGTTCACAGATACGCAGTATTTT.